This T cell receptor beta chain was profiled in a study of T-cell reconstitution after alpha-beta-depleted transplantation in children. The TCRbeta library was prepared with unique molecular identifiers. TCRdb re-called the PCR reads with MiXCR, one entry per CDR3 protein. This table holds 700,000 to 950,000 distinct CDR3 sequences, roughly 15% found once. This CDR3 has 14 residues. From germline, CDR1 is SGHTA and CDR2 FQGNSA. Trimming took 6 bases from V and 4 from J; bases not matched to a gene: 7. As concerns this clonotype: As yet, its antigen is unknown.

Overall study results and limits: Reportedly, only several hundred clones from non-depleted graft cells drove alpha-beta T-cell counts at about two months. T-cell counts and diversity at one year following transplant were attributed mainly to newly produced T cells. After transplant, high TCRbeta diversity at day 60 in some patients arose from surviving recipient T cells and thymic progenitors.

The material was PBMCs, mostly from graft donor cells, obtained 360 days after TCRalphabeta/CD19-depleted stem cell transplant. The V and J genes are TRBV7-2 and TRBJ2-3; 7 nucleotides align to TRBD2. The clonotype comes from a male patient between 5 and 17 years old who had a stem cell transplant for acute lymphoblastic leukemia, so the T cells may come from the graft donor. The CDR3 DNA reads as TGTGCCAGCAGTTATAGCGGGCGGGCAGATACGCAGTATTTT. Translation: CASSYSGRADTQYF.